Included here is one T cell receptor beta chain sequence, with context. Its ends do not fully match the called genes, so a read error is possible. CDR1 SNHLY and CDR2 FYNNEI come from the germline V gene. CDR3 length: 14 amino acids. The data stem from a study of blood T cell repertoires in COVID-19. Study context: Acute-phase and convalescent COVID-19 samples originated in the United States, Italy and Spain. T cells, B-cell-depleted T cells, or PBMCs supplied cDNA or gDNA.

Original methodology: From reference gene primer amplification, estimates of nucleated cell counts were derived. Generated by immunoSEQ multiplex PCR, the TCRdb table keeps only in-frame clones and is missing some. V and J calls and clone size are given by that table; D and trimming were obtained from the DNA. In the table there are 70,000 to 95,000 clones, 88% of which are singletons. Sample: peripheral blood. This sequence was found in a woman older than 75 with active COVID-19. The chain employs TRBV2 and TRBJ1-5; TRBD1 matches 7 bases. The CDR3 region is CASSRQGRNQSQHF. The CDR3 nucleotides are TGTGCCAGCAGTCGACAGGGTAGAAATCAGTCCCAGCATTTT.